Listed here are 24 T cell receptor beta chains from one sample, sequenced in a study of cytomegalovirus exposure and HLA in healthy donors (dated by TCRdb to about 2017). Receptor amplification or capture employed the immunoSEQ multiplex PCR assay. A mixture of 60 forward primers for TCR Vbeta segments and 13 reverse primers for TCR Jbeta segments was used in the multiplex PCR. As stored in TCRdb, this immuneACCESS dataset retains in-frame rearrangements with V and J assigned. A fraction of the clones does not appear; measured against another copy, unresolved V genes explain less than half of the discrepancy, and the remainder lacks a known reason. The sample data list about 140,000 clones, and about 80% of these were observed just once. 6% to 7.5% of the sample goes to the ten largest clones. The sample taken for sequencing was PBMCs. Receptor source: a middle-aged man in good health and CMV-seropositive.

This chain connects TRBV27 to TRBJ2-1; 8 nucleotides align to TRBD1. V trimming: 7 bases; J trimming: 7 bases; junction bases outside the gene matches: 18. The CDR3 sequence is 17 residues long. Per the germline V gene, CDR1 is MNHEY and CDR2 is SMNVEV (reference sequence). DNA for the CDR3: TGTGCCAGCAACCTTACTTCAGGGGGCGGTTTTTTGAATGAGCAGTTCTTC. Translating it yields CASNLTSGGGFLNEQFF.

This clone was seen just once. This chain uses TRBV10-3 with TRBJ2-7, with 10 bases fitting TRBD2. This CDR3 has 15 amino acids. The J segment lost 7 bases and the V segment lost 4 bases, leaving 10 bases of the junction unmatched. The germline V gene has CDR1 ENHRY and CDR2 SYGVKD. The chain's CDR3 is CAISGAGTSDREQYF. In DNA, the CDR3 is TGTGCCATCAGTGGAGCCGGGACTAGCGACCGGGAGCAGTACTTC.

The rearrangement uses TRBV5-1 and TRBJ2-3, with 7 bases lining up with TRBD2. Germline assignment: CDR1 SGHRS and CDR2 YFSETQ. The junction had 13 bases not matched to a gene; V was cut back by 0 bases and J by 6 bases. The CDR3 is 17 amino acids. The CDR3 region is CASSLAPPGGTADTQYF. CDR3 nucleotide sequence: TGCGCCAGCAGCTTGGCTCCGCCGGGAGGCACGGCTGATACGCAGTATTTT.

The CDR3 nucleotides are TGTGCCAGCAGCTCGGCGGCGGGGTCCCTCGCCGAGCAGTACTTC. Protein: CASSSAAGSLAEQYF. The chain uses TRBV7-6 and TRBJ2-7; a possible D gene is TRBD2 (6 bases). The ends were cut back, 4 bases at V and 6 bases at J, with 19 bases in the middle. This CDR3 comprises 15 residues. Germline V gene data show CDR1 as SGHVS and CDR2 as FNYEAQ.

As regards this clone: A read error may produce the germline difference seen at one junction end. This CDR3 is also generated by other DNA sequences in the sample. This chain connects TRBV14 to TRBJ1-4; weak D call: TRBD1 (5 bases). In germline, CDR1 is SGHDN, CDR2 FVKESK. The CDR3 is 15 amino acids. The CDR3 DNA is TGCGCCAGCAGCCAAGACACCCCGGGGGTGAAAAAACTGTTTTTT. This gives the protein CASSQDTPGVKKLFF.

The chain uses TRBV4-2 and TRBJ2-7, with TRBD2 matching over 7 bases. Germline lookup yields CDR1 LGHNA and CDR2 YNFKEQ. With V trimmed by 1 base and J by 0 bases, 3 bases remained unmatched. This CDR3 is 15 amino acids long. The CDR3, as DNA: TGTGCCAGCAGCCAAGTAGCGGGTACCTCCTACGAGCAGTACTTC. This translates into CASSQVAGTSYEQYF.

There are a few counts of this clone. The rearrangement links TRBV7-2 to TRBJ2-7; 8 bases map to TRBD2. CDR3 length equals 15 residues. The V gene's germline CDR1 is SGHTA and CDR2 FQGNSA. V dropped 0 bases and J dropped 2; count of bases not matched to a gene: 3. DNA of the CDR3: TGTGCCAGCAGCTTAGCCACTAGCGGACCCTACGAGCAGTACTTC. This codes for CASSLATSGPYEQYF.

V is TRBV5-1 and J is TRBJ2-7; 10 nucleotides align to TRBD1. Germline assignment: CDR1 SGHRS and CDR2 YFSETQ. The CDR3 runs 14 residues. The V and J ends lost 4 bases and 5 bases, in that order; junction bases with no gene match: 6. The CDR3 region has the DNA TGCGCCAGCAGCCCACCGGGACAGGGGAACGAGCAGTACTTC. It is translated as CASSPPGQGNEQYF.

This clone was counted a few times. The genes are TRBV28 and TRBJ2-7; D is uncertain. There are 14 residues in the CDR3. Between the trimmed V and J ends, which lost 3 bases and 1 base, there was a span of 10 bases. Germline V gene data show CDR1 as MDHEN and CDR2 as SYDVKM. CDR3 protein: CASSLFGASYEQYF. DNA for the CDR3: TGTGCCAGCAGTTTGTTTGGAGCTTCCTACGAGCAGTACTTC.

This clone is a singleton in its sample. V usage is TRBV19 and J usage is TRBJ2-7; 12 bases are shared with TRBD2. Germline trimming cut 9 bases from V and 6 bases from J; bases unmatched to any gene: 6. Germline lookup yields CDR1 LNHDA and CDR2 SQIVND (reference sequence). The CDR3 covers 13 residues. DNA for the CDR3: TGTGCCAGCTCCGGGACTAGCGGGTCCGAGCAGTACTTC. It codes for CASSGTSGSEQYF.

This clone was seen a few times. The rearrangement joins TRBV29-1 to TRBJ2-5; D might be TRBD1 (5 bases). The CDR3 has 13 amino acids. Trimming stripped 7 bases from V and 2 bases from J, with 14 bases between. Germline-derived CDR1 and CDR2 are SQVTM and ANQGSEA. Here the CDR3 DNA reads TGCAGCGGGTCAGGGTTGGGGCAAGAGACCCAGTACTTC. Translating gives CSGSGLGQETQYF.

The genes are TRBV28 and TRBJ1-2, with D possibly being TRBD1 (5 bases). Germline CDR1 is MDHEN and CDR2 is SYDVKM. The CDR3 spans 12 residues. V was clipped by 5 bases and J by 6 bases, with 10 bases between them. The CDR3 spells CASSADRHGYTF. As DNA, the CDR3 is TGTGCCAGCAGTGCCGACAGACATGGCTACACCTTC.

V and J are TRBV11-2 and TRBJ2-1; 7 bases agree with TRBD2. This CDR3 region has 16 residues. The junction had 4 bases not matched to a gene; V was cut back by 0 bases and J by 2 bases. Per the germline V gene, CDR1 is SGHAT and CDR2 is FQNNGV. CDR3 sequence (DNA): TGTGCCAGCAGCTTAGAAGGCGGGAGCACCTACAATGAGCAGTTCTTC. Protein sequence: CASSLEGGSTYNEQFF. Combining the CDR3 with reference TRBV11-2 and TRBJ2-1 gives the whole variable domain EAGVAQSPRYKIIEKRQSVAFWCNPISGHATLYWYQQILGQGPKLLIQFQNNGVVDDSQLPKDRFSAERLKGVDSTLKIQPAKLEDSAVYLCASSLEGGSTYNEQFFGPGTRLTVL.

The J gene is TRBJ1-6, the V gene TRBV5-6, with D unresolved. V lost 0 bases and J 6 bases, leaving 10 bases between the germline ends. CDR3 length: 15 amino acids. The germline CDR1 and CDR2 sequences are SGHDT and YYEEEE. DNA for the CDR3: TGTGCCAGCAGCTTGGAGGCGGGGTTTAATTCACCCCTCCACTTT. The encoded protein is CASSLEAGFNSPLHF.

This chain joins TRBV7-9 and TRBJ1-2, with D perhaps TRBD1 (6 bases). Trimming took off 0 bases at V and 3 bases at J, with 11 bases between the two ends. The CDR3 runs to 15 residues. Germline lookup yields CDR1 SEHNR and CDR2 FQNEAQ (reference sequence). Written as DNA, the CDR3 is TGTGCCAGCAGCTTAGCGAGACAGGACCACTATGGCTACACCTTC. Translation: CASSLARQDHYGYTF.

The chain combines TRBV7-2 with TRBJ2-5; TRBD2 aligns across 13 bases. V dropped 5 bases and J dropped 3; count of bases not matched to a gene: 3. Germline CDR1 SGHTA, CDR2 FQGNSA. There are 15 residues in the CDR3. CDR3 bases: TGTGCCAGCAGCCAAGGACTAGCGGGAGAAGAGACCCAGTACTTC. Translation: CASSQGLAGEETQYF. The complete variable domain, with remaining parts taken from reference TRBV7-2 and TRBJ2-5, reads GAGVSQSPSNKVTEKGKDVELRCDPISGHTALYWYRQSLGQGLEFLIYFQGNSAPDKSGLPSDRFSAERTGGSVSTLTIQRTQQEDSAVYLCASSQGLAGEETQYFGPGTRLLVL.

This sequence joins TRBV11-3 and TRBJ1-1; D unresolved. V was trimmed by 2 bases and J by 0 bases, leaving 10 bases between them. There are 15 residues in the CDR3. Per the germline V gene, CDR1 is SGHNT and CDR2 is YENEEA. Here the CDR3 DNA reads TGTGCCAGCAGCTTATTGGCGGTCATGAACACTGAAGCTTTCTTT. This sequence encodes CASSLLAVMNTEAFF.

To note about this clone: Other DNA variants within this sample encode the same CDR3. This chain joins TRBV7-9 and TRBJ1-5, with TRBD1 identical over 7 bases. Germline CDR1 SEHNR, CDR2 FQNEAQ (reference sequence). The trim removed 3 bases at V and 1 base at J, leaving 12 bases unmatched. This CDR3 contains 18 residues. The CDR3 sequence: CASSFGTRGSESNQPQHF. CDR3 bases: TGTGCCAGCAGCTTTGGAACCAGGGGGTCGGAGAGCAATCAGCCCCAGCATTTT.

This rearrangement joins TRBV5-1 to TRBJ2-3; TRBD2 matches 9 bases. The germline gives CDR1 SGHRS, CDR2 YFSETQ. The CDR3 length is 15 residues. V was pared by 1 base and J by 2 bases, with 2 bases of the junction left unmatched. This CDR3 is CASSLLAGLTDTQYF. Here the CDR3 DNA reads TGCGCCAGCAGCTTGCTAGCGGGGCTCACAGATACGCAGTATTTT.

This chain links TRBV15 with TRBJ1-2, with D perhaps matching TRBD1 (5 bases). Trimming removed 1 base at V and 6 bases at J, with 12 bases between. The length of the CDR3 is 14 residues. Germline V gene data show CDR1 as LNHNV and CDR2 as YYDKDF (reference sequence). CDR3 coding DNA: TGTGCCACCAGCAGAGCATTTAGGGGCAATGGCTACACCTTC. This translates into CATSRAFRGNGYTF.

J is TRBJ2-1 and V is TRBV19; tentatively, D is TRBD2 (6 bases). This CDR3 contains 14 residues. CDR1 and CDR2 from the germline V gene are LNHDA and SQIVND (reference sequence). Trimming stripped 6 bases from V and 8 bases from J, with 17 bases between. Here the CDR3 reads CASRTSSPPHEQFF. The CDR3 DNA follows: TGTGCCAGTAGGACTAGTTCCCCACCCCATGAGCAGTTCTTC.

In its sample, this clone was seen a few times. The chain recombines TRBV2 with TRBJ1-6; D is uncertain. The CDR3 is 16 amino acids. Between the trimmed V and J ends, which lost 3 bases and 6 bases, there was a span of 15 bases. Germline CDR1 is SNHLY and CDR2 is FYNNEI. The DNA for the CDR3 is TGTGCCAGCAGTGACCTCGGGTACGGGGTTAATTCACCCCTCCACTTT. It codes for CASSDLGYGVNSPLHF.

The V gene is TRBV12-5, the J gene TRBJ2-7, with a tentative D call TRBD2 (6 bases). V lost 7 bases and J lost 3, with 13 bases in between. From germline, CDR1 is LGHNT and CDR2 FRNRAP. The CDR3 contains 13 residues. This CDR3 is CASVPRGYYEQYF. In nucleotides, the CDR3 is TGTGCTAGTGTTCCCCGGGGGTACTACGAGCAGTACTTC.

CDR3 sequence: CASSIVGDFGKETQYF. Here the CDR3 DNA reads TGTGCCAGTAGTATAGTAGGGGATTTTGGGAAAGAGACCCAGTACTTC. This chain links TRBV19 with TRBJ2-5; the D gene is possibly TRBD1 (5 bases). Germline CDR1 reads LNHDA; CDR2 reads SQIVND (reference sequence). V gave up 1 base and J gave up 3 bases, with 15 bases separating them. The CDR3 is 16 residues long.